The 2 T cell receptor beta chains below all came from one sample that was sequenced in a study of Graves' ophthalmopathy and Graves' hyperthyroidism. Amplification of TCR beta CDR3 regions used RNA transcripts. HTBI primers were used in a first-round RT-PCR, which preceded a second-round multiplex PCR. MiXCR, applied by TCRdb to the multiplex PCR reads, yields one record per CDR3 protein. The sample carries some 750,000 distinct CDR3 sequences, roughly two fifths recorded once. Sequences were obtained from peripheral blood. These receptors all stem from an adult man with Graves' ophthalmopathy.

This clonotype was observed a few times. This chain uses TRBV20-1 with TRBJ2-7; D remains unclear. Germline V gene sequence: CDR1 DFQATT, CDR2 SNEGSKA (reference sequence). This CDR3 has 15 amino acids. Between the trimmed V and J ends, which lost 4 bases and 0 bases, there was a span of 16 bases. CDR3 region: CSANIPRVVSYEQYF. DNA for the CDR3: TGCAGTGCTAACATACCACGGGTCGTCTCCTACGAGCAGTACTTC.

This clonotype was counted at least ten times. This rearrangement joins TRBV29-1 to TRBJ1-1, with no clear D. Between the trimmed V and J ends, which lost 4 bases and 4 bases, there was a span of 10 bases. Per germline, CDR1 SQVTM and CDR2 ANQGSEA. CDR3 length: 12 amino acids. The CDR3 bases are TGCAGCGTTGGGTCCGGGGTCACTGAAGCTTTCTTT. As protein: CSVGSGVTEAFF. Variable domain in full (rest from reference TRBV29-1 and TRBJ1-1): SAVISQKPSRDICQRGTSLTIQCQVDSQVTMMFWYRQQPGQSLTLIATANQGSEATYESGFVIDKFPISRPNLTFSTLTVSNMSPEDSSIYLCSVGSGVTEAFFGQGTRLTVV.